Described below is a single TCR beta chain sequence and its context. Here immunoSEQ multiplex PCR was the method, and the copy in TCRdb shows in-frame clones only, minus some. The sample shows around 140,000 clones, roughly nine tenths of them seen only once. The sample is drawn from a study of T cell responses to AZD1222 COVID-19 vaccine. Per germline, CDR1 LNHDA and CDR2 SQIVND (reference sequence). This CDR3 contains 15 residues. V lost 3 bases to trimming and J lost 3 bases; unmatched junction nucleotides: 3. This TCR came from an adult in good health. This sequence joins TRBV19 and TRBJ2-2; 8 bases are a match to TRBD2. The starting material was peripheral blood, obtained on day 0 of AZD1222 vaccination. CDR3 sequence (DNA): TGTGCCAGTAGTATCGCGGGAGGTTACACCGGGGAGCTGTTTTTT. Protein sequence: CASSIAGGYTGELFF.